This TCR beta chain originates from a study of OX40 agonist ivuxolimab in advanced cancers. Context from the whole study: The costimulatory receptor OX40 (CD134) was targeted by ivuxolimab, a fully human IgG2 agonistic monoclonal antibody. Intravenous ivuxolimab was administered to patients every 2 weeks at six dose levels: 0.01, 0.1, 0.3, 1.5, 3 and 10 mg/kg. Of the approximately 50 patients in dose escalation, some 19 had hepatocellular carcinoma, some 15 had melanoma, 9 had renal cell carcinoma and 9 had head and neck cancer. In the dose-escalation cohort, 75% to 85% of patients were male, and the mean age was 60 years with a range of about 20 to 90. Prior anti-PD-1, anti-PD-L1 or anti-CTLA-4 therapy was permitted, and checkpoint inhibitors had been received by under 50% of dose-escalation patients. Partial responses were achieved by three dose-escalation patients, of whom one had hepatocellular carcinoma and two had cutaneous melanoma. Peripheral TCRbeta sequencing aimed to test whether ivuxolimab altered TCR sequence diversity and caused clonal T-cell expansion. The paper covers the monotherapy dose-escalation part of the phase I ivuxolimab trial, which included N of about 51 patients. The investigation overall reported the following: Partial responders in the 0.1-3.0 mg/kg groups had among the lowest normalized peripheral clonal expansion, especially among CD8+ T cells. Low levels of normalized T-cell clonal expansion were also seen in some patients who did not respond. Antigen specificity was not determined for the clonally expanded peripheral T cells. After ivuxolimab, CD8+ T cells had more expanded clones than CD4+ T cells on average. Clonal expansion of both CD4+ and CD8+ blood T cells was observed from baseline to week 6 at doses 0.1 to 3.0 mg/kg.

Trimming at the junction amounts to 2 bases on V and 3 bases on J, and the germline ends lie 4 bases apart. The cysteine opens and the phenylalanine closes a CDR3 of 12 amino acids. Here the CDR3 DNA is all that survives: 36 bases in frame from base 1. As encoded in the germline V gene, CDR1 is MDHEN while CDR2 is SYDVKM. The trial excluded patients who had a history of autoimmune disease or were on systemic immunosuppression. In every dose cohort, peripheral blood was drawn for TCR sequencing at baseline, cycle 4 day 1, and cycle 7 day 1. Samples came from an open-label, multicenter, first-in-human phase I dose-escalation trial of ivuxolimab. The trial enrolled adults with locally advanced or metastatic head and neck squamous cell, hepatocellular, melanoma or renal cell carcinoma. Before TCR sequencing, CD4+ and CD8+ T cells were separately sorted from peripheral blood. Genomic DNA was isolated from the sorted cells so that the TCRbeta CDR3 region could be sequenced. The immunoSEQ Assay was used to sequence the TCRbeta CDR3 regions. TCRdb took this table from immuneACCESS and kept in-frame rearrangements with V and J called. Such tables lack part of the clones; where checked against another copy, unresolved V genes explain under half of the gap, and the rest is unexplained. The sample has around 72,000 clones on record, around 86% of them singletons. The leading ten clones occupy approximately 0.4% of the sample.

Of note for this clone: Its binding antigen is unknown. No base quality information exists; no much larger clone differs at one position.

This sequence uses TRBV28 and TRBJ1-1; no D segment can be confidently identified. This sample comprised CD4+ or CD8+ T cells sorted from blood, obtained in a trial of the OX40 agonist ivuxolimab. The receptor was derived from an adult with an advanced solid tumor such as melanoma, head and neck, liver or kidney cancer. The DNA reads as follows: TGTGCCAGCAGTTTAGGACACACTGAAGCTTTCTTT. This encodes CASSLGHTEAFF.